The 21 T cell receptor beta chains below all came from one sample that was sequenced in a study of blood T cell repertoires in COVID-19 (dated by TCRdb to about 2020). The receptor library was made with the immunoSEQ multiplex PCR assay. Not all clones reach the TCRdb copy of this immuneACCESS table, which keeps in-frame sequences only. Checked studies attribute under half of the gap to unresolved V genes and leave the rest unexplained. This sample has around 700,000 clones in its table, and 90% of those were observed once. 0.2% to 0.3% of the sample comes from the top ten. Sequenced material: peripheral blood. These receptors all stem from a woman under 30 with acute or convalescent COVID-19.

This chain joins TRBV7-2 and TRBJ1-6; D may be TRBD1 (6 bases). CDR3 length: 16 residues. V was clipped by 0 bases and J by 10 bases, with 16 bases between them. CDR1 and CDR2 (germline): SGHTA, FQGNSA. This chain's CDR3 is CASSLAGAGEWSPLHF. For the CDR3, the DNA is TGTGCCAGCAGCTTAGCAGGTGCAGGGGAGTGGTCACCCCTCCACTTT.

The J gene is TRBJ1-5, the V gene TRBV12-5; D is unclear. V lost 7 bases and J lost 7, with 11 bases in between. The CDR3 covers 12 residues. Germline lookup yields CDR1 LGHNT and CDR2 FRNRAP. CDR3 bases: TGTGCTAGTGCCAAAAGCATGCAGCCCCAGCATTTT. Translated: CASAKSMQPQHF.

This clone has just one count. The chain carries TRBV5-1 and TRBJ1-4; D remains ambiguous. The CDR3 runs 17 residues. The germline CDR1 and CDR2 sequences are SGHRS and YFSETQ. Trimming removed 0 bases at V and 2 bases at J, with 14 bases between. CDR3 coding DNA: TGCGCCAGCAGCTTGGACGGGGTTGGTATGACTAATGAAAAACTGTTTTTT. This translates into CASSLDGVGMTNEKLFF.

The V call is TRBV6-6, the J call TRBJ1-6; D unresolved. Trimming cost V 7 bases and J 5 bases, with 15 bases left between them. Germline V gene sequence: CDR1 MNHNY, CDR2 SVGAGI (reference sequence). The CDR3 is made up of 15 amino acids. The CDR3: CASNNERRNNSPLHF. DNA for the CDR3: TGTGCCAGCAACAATGAGAGGAGAAATAATTCACCCCTCCACTTT.

The genes are TRBV12-5 and TRBJ2-2; 7 positions agree with TRBD1. The V gene's germline CDR1 is LGHNT and CDR2 FRNRAP. V dropped 6 bases and J dropped 1; count of bases not matched to a gene: 2. The CDR3 runs 14 residues. Written as DNA, the CDR3 is TGTGCTAGTGGCAGGGGGTTGAACACCGGGGAGCTGTTTTTT. It specifies CASGRGLNTGELFF.

This rearrangement joins TRBV7-9 to TRBJ1-1; the D is unclear. Per germline, CDR1 SEHNR and CDR2 FQNEAQ (reference sequence). The CDR3 spans 13 residues. The V gene lost 10 bases and the J gene lost 6 bases, with 18 bases spanning the gap. CDR3 protein: CATHSVPLAEAFF. For the CDR3, the DNA is TGTGCCACCCATTCGGTCCCTCTGGCTGAAGCTTTCTTT.

The chain combines TRBV9 with TRBJ1-6; 7 bases align to TRBD1. V was clipped by 4 bases and J by 7 bases; unmatched bases: 8. The CDR3 runs 15 residues. Germline V lookup: CDR1 SGDLS, CDR2 YYNGEE. The CDR3 sequence: CASSSETGWNSPLHF. The CDR3 coding sequence is TGTGCCAGCAGCTCAGAGACAGGGTGGAATTCACCCCTCCACTTT.

The chain links TRBV6-4 to TRBJ1-2, with TRBD1 matching 11 bases. J was trimmed by 1 base and V by 8 bases; bases with no gene match: 9. CDR1 and CDR2 from the germline V gene are MRHNA and SNTAGT. The CDR3 contains 16 residues. The CDR3 DNA follows: TGTGCCAGCCTTCGGACAGGGGGCGCGGGTAACTATGGCTACACCTTC. This sequence encodes CASLRTGGAGNYGYTF.

This rearrangement joins TRBV7-9 to TRBJ2-3, with 8 bases identical to TRBD2. Looked up from germline, CDR1 is SEHNR and CDR2 is FQNEAQ (reference sequence). J lost 2 bases, V lost 1 base, and 5 bases had no gene match. This CDR3 contains 16 residues. This CDR3 is CASSLDGGGLTDTQYF. In DNA, the CDR3 is TGTGCCAGCAGCTTAGATGGCGGGGGGCTCACAGATACGCAGTATTTT.

This chain connects TRBV4-3 to TRBJ1-2; D remains ambiguous. This CDR3 has 13 amino acids. V lost 1 base, J lost 5 bases, and 8 bases lay in between. Germline V gene sequence: CDR1 LGHNA, CDR2 YSLEER. The CDR3 DNA is TGCGCCAGCAGCCAAGGTCTCGGGTATGGCTACACCTTC. This codes for CASSQGLGYGYTF.

The chain carries TRBV4-3 and TRBJ1-2, with D perhaps TRBD1 (6 bases). This CDR3 is 14 amino acids long. V shed 1 base and J shed 4 bases, with 10 bases lying between them. The V gene's germline CDR1 is LGHNA and CDR2 YSLEER. CDR3 in amino acids: CASSQANRAYGYTF. As DNA, the CDR3 is TGCGCCAGCAGCCAAGCAAACAGGGCCTATGGCTACACCTTC.

Only a few counts were recorded for this clone. The chain carries TRBV5-1 and TRBJ1-2, with D possibly TRBD1 on 6 matching bases. V lost 2 bases and J lost 5, with 13 bases in between. CDR1 and CDR2 (germline): SGHRS, YFSETQ. This CDR3 has 14 amino acids. The CDR3 region has the DNA TGCGCCAGCAGCTTAAATCAGGGGTATTATGGCTACACCTTC. Translated: CASSLNQGYYGYTF.

The V and J genes are TRBV19 and TRBJ1-2; D may be TRBD1 (6 bases). The germline V and J ends were trimmed by 1 base and 4 bases, with 16 bases remaining between them. Germline loops: CDR1 LNHDA, CDR2 SQIVND (reference sequence). The CDR3 consists of 16 residues. The CDR3 loop reads CASSIVSVLGGYGYTF. DNA for the CDR3: TGTGCCAGTAGTATAGTTTCAGTACTAGGGGGCTATGGCTACACCTTC.

This clone has a single count. The chain recombines TRBV29-1 with TRBJ2-2; 7 nucleotides agree with TRBD2. The CDR3 runs 14 residues. Germline CDR1 SQVTM, CDR2 ANQGSEA. Unmatched junction bases numbered 4, after V lost 6 bases and J lost 0 bases. The CDR3 DNA sequence: TGCAGCGTGGTACTAGCGACGAACACCGGGGAGCTGTTTTTT. It encodes CSVVLATNTGELFF.

This clone was picked up one time. Here the CDR3 reads CASSTPDRGSGGYTF. CDR3 bases: TGTGCCAGCAGCACCCCGGACAGGGGCTCGGGAGGCTACACCTTC. This sequence joins TRBV7-9 and TRBJ1-2; 9 positions agree with TRBD1. CDR1 and CDR2 from the germline V gene are SEHNR and FQNEAQ (reference sequence). The CDR3 has 15 amino acids. V dropped 5 bases and J dropped 8; count of bases not matched to a gene: 12.

This chain uses TRBV5-1 with TRBJ2-5; no definite D call. The CDR3 covers 13 residues. Per the germline V gene, CDR1 is SGHRS and CDR2 is YFSETQ. The V end lost 4 bases, the J end lost 5 bases, and 12 bases lay between the germline ends. The CDR3 reads CASSPSDYETQYF. CDR3 DNA: TGCGCCAGCAGCCCGAGCGATTACGAGACCCAGTACTTC.

The rearrangement uses TRBV2 and TRBJ1-1; D unresolved. V lost 5 bases to trimming and J lost 0 bases, with 4 bases between them. The germline V gene encodes CDR1 SNHLY and CDR2 FYNNEI. This CDR3 has 12 residues. CDR3 DNA: TGTGCCAGCAGTTTAATGAACACTGAAGCTTTCTTT. Its protein is CASSLMNTEAFF.

V gene TRBV6-5 combines with J gene TRBJ1-2; perhaps TRBD1 as D (5 bases). The V end was cut by 10 bases, the J end by 0 bases, with 18 bases between. This CDR3 spans 15 amino acids. CDR1 and CDR2 from the germline V gene are MNHEY and SVGAGI. For the CDR3, the DNA is TGTGCCACCGCAGACGCCGGGACTTCTAACTATGGCTACACCTTC. This translates into CATADAGTSNYGYTF.

V gene TRBV6-6 combines with J gene TRBJ1-1; D is unresolved. The CDR3 loop spans 15 amino acids. V gave up 5 bases and J gave up 1 base, with 14 bases separating them. Per the germline V gene, CDR1 is MNHNY and CDR2 is SVGAGI (reference sequence). The CDR3 DNA reads TGTGCCAGCAGTCACCCAGCAGGTGGGAACACTGAAGCTTTCTTT. This translates into CASSHPAGGNTEAFF.

This clone showed up just a few times. The rearrangement uses TRBV7-2 and TRBJ1-5; 7 bases agree with TRBD1. CDR1 and CDR2 (germline): SGHTA, FQGNSA. The CDR3 spans 15 residues. V dropped 5 bases and J dropped 1; count of bases not matched to a gene: 5. The CDR3, as DNA: TGTGCCAGCAGCATGACAGGGATCAGCAATCAGCCCCAGCATTTT. Protein product: CASSMTGISNQPQHF.

The chain combines TRBV4-3 with TRBJ1-3; 8 bases align to TRBD1. The CDR3 contains 15 residues. The germline CDR1 and CDR2 sequences are LGHNA and YSLEER. Germline trimming cut 2 bases from V and 2 bases from J; bases unmatched to any gene: 2. In DNA, the CDR3 is TGCGCCAGCAGCCAACAGGGGGCCGCTGGAAACACCATATATTTT. Encoded protein: CASSQQGAAGNTIYF.